This TCR beta chain was retrieved from a study of T cells in Graves' hyperthyroidism and ophthalmopathy. CDR3 length: 13 amino acids. V was clipped by 5 bases and J by 6 bases, with 10 bases between them. CDR1 is KGHDR, CDR2 SFDVKD, per germline. Template material for amplifying TCR beta CDR3 regions consisted of RNA transcripts. Carried out on the TCR CDR3, a first-round RT-PCR used the HTBI primer set. TCRdb reprocessed the multiplex PCR reads via MiXCR and lists one record per CDR3 protein. This table holds 300,000 to 450,000 distinct CDR3 sequences, 15% to 19% found once. The sample consisted of blood. The source is a woman younger than 30 with Graves' hyperthyroidism that later progressed to Graves' ophthalmopathy. The chain uses TRBV24-1 and TRBJ2-1; unclear D gene. The CDR3 DNA is TGTGCCACCAGTGCCTCCCTGGCCAATGAGCAGTTCTTC. Translation gives CATSASLANEQFF.